Below, 9 T cell receptor beta chains from the same sample are listed, as sequenced in a study of cytomegalovirus exposure and HLA in healthy donors. PCR amplification relied on 60 Vbeta primers (plus 13 Jbeta primers). Using immunoSEQ multiplex PCR, the repertoire was profiled, and TCRdb retains in-frame clones only, with some absent. The sample consists of roughly 130,000 clones, roughly 82% of them appearing once. The sample consisted of PBMCs. Source of these receptors: a woman under 30 in good health and CMV-seropositive.

The gene calls are TRBV1 and TRBJ2-7; TRBD2, as called in the table, went unchecked against the DNA. TRBV1 is reported as a pseudogene. The CDR3 contains 16 residues. DNA for the CDR3: TGCACCAGCAGCCAACCTCCGGTGCGGGGGGGCAGGGAGCAGTACTTC. Protein sequence: CTSSQPPVRGGREQYF.

The V and J genes are TRBV5-1 and TRBJ2-5; 7 bases align to TRBD2. Germline V lookup: CDR1 SGHRS, CDR2 YFSETQ. Trimming at V came to 1 base and at J to 1 base, leaving 10 bases not matched to a gene. This CDR3 is 17 amino acids long. The CDR3 region is CASSLNPSGITQETQYF. The DNA of the CDR3 is TGCGCCAGCAGCTTGAACCCTAGCGGAATTACCCAAGAGACCCAGTACTTC.

The rearrangement uses TRBV6-5 and TRBJ1-2; D ambiguous. Germline V gene sequence: CDR1 MNHEY, CDR2 SVGAGI. Trimming removed 6 bases from V and 8 bases from J, with 16 bases in between. This CDR3 contains 13 residues. The CDR3 bases are TGTGCCAGCAGCCCCCGTGGAGGGAGAGGCTACACCTTC. This codes for CASSPRGGRGYTF.

V usage is TRBV2 and J usage is TRBJ1-2; 9 bases align to TRBD1. The CDR3 is 16 residues long. Germline-derived CDR1 and CDR2 are SNHLY and FYNNEI. J gave up 6 bases and V 7 bases, and 15 bases lay outside the gene matches. CDR3 sequence (DNA): TGTGCCAGCAACGGAGCCGTGGTAACAGGGGGCGATGGCTACACCTTC. This sequence encodes CASNGAVVTGGDGYTF.

The V gene is TRBV2, the J gene TRBJ1-1, with D possibly being TRBD1 (5 bases). Trimming left V 7 bases short and J 7 bases short, with 19 bases between. The CDR3 length is 14 residues. In germline, CDR1 is SNHLY, CDR2 FYNNEI. CDR3 in DNA: TGTGCCAGCAACTTTCGTCGGGGGGGAGGTGAAGCTTTCTTT. This codes for CASNFRRGGGEAFF.

V and J are TRBV5-5 and TRBJ2-1; maybe TRBD1 (6 bases). In germline, CDR1 is SGHKS, CDR2 YYEKEE (reference sequence). Trimming pared 0 bases from V and 4 bases from J, leaving 8 bases between. The CDR3 has 14 amino acids. The CDR3 DNA reads TGTGCCAGCAGCTTGGAGACAGGATACAATGAGCAGTTCTTC. Its protein is CASSLETGYNEQFF.

This rearrangement joins TRBV7-3 to TRBJ2-2, with 13 bases that match TRBD2. Germline V CDR1 and CDR2: SGHTA, FQGTGA. The CDR3 is 14 amino acids. With V trimmed by 8 bases and J by 4 bases, 1 base remained unmatched. As DNA, the CDR3 is TGTGCCAGCGGACTAGCGGGAGCCACCGGGGAGCTGTTTTTT. This translates into CASGLAGATGELFF.

The V gene is TRBV11-2, the J gene TRBJ1-1; tentative D call: TRBD1 (6 bases). Trimming stripped 7 bases from V and 3 bases from J, with 21 bases between. The CDR3 runs to 16 residues. Germline CDR1 is SGHAT and CDR2 is FQNNGV. The CDR3 sequence: CASTLPRGNRDTEAFF. As DNA, the CDR3 is TGTGCCAGCACCCTCCCCAGAGGCAACAGGGACACTGAAGCTTTCTTT.

The V and J genes are TRBV9 and TRBJ1-2, with a possible D match to TRBD1 (6 bases). V was clipped by 3 bases and J by 3 bases, with 9 bases between them. Germline V gives CDR1 SGDLS, CDR2 YYNGEE. The CDR3 sequence is 13 residues long. The CDR3 reads CASSEQGYYGYTF. In DNA form, the CDR3 reads TGTGCCAGCAGCGAACAGGGTTACTATGGCTACACCTTC.